Included here is one T cell receptor beta chain sequence, with context. Its specificity is unknown. The data originate from a study of blood T cells in healthy people across ages. Study background: About one barcoded beta molecule per two T cells was captured by template switching.

Study results and caveats: In these data, TCR beta diversity tracked strongly with naive T cell percentage.

With V trimmed by 5 bases and J by 5 bases, 5 bases remained unmatched. Germline values: CDR1 SQVTM, CDR2 ANQGSEA. This CDR3 region has 14 residues. Every sample yielded at least 6.5 million isolated PBMCs. Primers used in a second PCR of roughly 7 to 12 cycles were a sample-barcoded 5' primer and a J-beta primer mix. TCRdb passed the 5' RACE reads through MiXCR, listing each CDR3 protein once. This table has under 1,000,000 distinct CDR3 sequences, 35% to 40% appearing once. V gene TRBV29-1 combines with J gene TRBJ2-1; 11 bases are shared with TRBD2. This TCR was recovered from a man aged 18 to 30 in good health. Material: blood. The CDR3 sequence is CSVSGTSGNNEQFF. CDR3 sequence (DNA): TGCAGCGTTTCCGGGACTAGCGGTAACAATGAGCAGTTCTTC.